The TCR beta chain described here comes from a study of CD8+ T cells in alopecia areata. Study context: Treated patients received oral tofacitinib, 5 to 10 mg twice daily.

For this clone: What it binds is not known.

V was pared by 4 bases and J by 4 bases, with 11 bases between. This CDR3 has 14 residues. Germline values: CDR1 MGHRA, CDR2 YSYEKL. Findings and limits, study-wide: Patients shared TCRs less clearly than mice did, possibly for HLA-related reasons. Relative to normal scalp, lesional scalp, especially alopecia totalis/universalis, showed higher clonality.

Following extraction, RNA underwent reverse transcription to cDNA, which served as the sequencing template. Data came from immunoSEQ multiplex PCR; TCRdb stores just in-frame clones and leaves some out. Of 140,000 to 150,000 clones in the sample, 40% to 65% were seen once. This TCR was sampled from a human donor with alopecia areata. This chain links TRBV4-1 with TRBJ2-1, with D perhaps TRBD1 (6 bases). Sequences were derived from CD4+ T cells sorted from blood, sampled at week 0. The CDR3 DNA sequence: TGCGCCAGCAGCCCCGGGACACTTTACAATGAGCAGTTCTTC. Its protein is CASSPGTLYNEQFF.